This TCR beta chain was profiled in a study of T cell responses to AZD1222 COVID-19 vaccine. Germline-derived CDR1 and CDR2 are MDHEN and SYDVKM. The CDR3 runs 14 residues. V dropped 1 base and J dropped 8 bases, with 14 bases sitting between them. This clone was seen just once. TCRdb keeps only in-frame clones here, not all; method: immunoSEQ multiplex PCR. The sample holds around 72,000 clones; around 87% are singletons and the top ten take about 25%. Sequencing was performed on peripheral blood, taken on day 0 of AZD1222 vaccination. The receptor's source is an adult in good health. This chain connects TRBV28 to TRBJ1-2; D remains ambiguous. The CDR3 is CASSLSGGLLGYTF. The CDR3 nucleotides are TGTGCCAGCAGTTTATCTGGCGGACTCCTAGGCTACACCTTC.